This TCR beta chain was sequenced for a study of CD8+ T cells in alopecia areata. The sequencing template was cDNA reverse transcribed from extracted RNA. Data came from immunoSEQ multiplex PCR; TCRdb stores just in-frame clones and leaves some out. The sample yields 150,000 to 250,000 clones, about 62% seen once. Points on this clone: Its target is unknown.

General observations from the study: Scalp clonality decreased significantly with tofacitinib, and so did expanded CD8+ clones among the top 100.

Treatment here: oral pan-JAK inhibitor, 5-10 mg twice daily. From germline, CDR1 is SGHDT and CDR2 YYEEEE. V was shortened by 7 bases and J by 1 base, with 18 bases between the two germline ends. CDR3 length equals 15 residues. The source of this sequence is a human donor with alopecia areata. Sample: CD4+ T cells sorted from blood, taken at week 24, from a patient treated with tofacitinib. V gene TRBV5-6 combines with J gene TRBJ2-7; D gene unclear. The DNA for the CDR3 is TGTGCCAGCCGCCCTTTTAGTCTTCGTTCCTACGAGCAGTACTTC. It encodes CASRPFSLRSYEQYF.